This record covers a single T cell receptor beta chain. Its antigen is unknown. For the second PCR, which ran for about 7 to 11 cycles, a sample-barcoded 5' primer and a J-beta primer mix were used. CDR3-containing paired-end reads numbered at least 2.5 million in each sample. TCRdb analysed the 5' RACE reads with MiXCR anew, one entry per CDR3 protein. The sample contains hundreds of thousands of distinct CDR3 sequences, roughly 48% of which appear only once. Every sample gave at least 5 micrograms of total RNA when it was extracted. This sample is part of a study of blood T cells in healthy people across ages. Broader study findings: Per-million-T-cell TCR beta diversity fell roughly linearly with age.

The CDR3 is 14 residues long. Trimming at V came to 0 bases and at J to 3 bases, leaving 2 bases not matched to a gene. In germline, CDR1 is ENHRY, CDR2 SYGVKD. This rearrangement joins TRBV10-3 to TRBJ2-7, with 7 nucleotides matching TRBD1. The sample was blood. The TCR comes from a man at least 80 years old in good health. CDR3 coding DNA: TGTGCCATCAGTGAGTCAGGACAGGACTACGAGCAGTACTTC. The encoded protein is CAISESGQDYEQYF.